This record covers a single TCR beta chain. The data were obtained in a study of blood T cell repertoires in COVID-19. Across the whole study: Researchers got acute and convalescent COVID-19 samples from the United States, Italy and Spain. PBMCs, B-cell-depleted T cells, or T cells were the source of the cDNA or gDNA that made up the material.

In germline, CDR1 is SGHDT, CDR2 YYEEEE. V lost 4 bases and J 2 bases, leaving 18 bases between the germline ends. The CDR3 runs to 17 residues. Source study methods: Cell counts per sample came from amplifying reference gene primers. Clones were read by immunoSEQ multiplex PCR, and TCRdb kept only the in-frame ones, dropping some. V and J calls and clone size are those listed in that table; D and trimming were worked out from the DNA. Of under 150,000 clones listed, 88% were seen once; the top ten hold less than 2%. The receptor was isolated from a human donor in a cohort sampled during active COVID-19. V is TRBV5-6 and J is TRBJ2-2, with D maybe TRBD1 (6 bases). Sequences were obtained from peripheral blood. The CDR3 DNA reads TGTGCCAGCAGCCTCCTGAGACCGACAGGAAACACCGGGGAGCTGTTTTTT. It encodes CASSLLRPTGNTGELFF.